Listed here are 32 T cell receptor beta chains from one sample, sequenced in a study of cytomegalovirus exposure and HLA in healthy donors (TCRdb year 2017). Libraries were prepared through the immunoSEQ multiplex PCR assay. For the multiplex PCR, a mixture combining 60 forward primers for TCR Vbeta segments and 13 reverse primers for TCR Jbeta segments was used. TCRdb obtained this table from immuneACCESS and retained in-frame rearrangements with V and J assigned. These tables miss some clones; where compared with another copy, unresolved V genes account for less than half of the shortfall, and the remainder is unexplained. The table for this sample lists 30,000 to 50,000 clones. The top ten clones comprise 3% to 4% of the sample. Sequencing input: PBMCs. These receptors all come from a woman in her 30s in good health and CMV-seropositive.

V is TRBV11-2 and J is TRBJ2-7; D is perhaps TRBD2 (5 bases). This CDR3 has 11 amino acids. V lost 5 bases, J lost 5 bases, and 7 bases lay in between. Germline V CDR1 and CDR2: SGHAT, FQNNGV. As DNA, the CDR3 is TGTGCCAGCAGCCTAGCCGACGAGCAGTACTTC. It encodes CASSLADEQYF.

The V and J genes are TRBV2 and TRBJ1-2, with D unclear. This CDR3 spans 16 amino acids. Trimming stripped 4 bases from V and 4 bases from J, with 19 bases between. Germline lookup yields CDR1 SNHLY and CDR2 FYNNEI. This CDR3 reads CASSVNPGAGPYGYTF. CDR3 sequence (DNA): TGTGCCAGCAGTGTTAATCCGGGAGCCGGGCCCTATGGCTACACCTTC.

The chain is built from TRBV2 and TRBJ1-1; possible D gene TRBD1, 5 bases. Trimming shortened V by 4 bases and J by 1 base, and 10 bases separated the two germline ends. Germline V gives CDR1 SNHLY, CDR2 FYNNEI. This CDR3 is 14 amino acids long. This CDR3 is CASSGSQGNTEAFF. As DNA, the CDR3 is TGTGCCAGCAGTGGCAGTCAGGGGAACACTGAAGCTTTCTTT.

The chain links TRBV5-1 to TRBJ1-1; D not resolved. V was pared by 0 bases and J by 4 bases, with 13 bases between. CDR3 length equals 15 residues. CDR1 is SGHRS, CDR2 YFSETQ, per germline. The CDR3 region is CASSLGARVGTEAFF. The CDR3 DNA is TGCGCCAGCAGCTTGGGGGCGAGGGTGGGCACTGAAGCTTTCTTT.

The rearrangement uses TRBV5-6 and TRBJ2-3; maybe TRBD2 (5 bases). The V end was cut by 3 bases, the J end by 7 bases, with 9 bases between. The CDR3 spans 12 residues. Germline V gene sequence: CDR1 SGHDT, CDR2 YYEEEE. The DNA of the CDR3 is TGTGCCAGCAGCTCTGACTATTATACGCAGTATTTT. Translating gives CASSSDYYTQYF.

CDR3 DNA: TGTGCCAGTAGTATAGGAAGGGGGCTGATCGGCTACACCTTC. Translation gives CASSIGRGLIGYTF. This chain connects TRBV19 to TRBJ1-2, with 7 positions matching TRBD1. The CDR3 is made up of 14 amino acids. V lost 1 base to trimming and J lost 8 bases; unmatched junction nucleotides: 7. Germline V gives CDR1 LNHDA, CDR2 SQIVND (reference sequence).

This chain links TRBV5-1 with TRBJ2-2; 13 positions match TRBD2. Germline V gene data show CDR1 as SGHRS and CDR2 as YFSETQ. The CDR3 spans 18 residues. Unmatched junction bases numbered 10, after V lost 4 bases and J lost 4 bases. CDR3 in DNA: TGCGCCAGCAGCCCACTAGCGGGGGGGCCCCAGGGCACCGGGGAGCTGTTTTTT. Translated, it gives CASSPLAGGPQGTGELFF.

This chain uses TRBV27 with TRBJ2-5, with D possibly being TRBD1 (5 bases). This CDR3 has 13 residues. With 6 bases removed from V and 2 bases from J, the gap between germline ends came to 10 bases. Germline-derived CDR1 and CDR2 are MNHEY and SMNVEV (reference sequence). The chain's CDR3 is CASSWTYQETQYF. In DNA form, the CDR3 reads TGTGCCAGCAGCTGGACATATCAAGAGACCCAGTACTTC.

The V gene is TRBV27, the J gene TRBJ1-6; D perhaps matches TRBD1 (5 bases). CDR3 length: 16 residues. Between the trimmed V and J ends, which lost 2 bases and 6 bases, there was a span of 14 bases. Germline CDR1 reads MNHEY; CDR2 reads SMNVEV (reference sequence). The CDR3 is CASSLTQGHTNSPLHF. CDR3 in DNA: TGTGCCAGCAGTTTAACTCAGGGCCATACTAATTCACCCCTCCACTTT.

By frequency, this clone is medium-sized (0.01 to 0.1%). CDR3 sequence: CSVAREGVRGYTF. CDR3 nucleotide sequence: TGCAGCGTGGCCCGAGAGGGTGTTCGCGGCTACACCTTC. The chain combines TRBV29-1 with TRBJ1-2; D call uncertain. Between the trimmed V and J ends, which lost 6 bases and 8 bases, there was a span of 19 bases. Germline V gives CDR1 SQVTM, CDR2 ANQGSEA. CDR3 length: 13 amino acids. Full variable domain (missing parts from reference TRBV29-1 and TRBJ1-2): SAVISQKPSRDICQRGTSLTIQCQVDSQVTMMFWYRQQPGQSLTLIATANQGSEATYESGFVIDKFPISRPNLTFSTLTVSNMSPEDSSIYLCSVAREGVRGYTFGSGTRLTVV.

The chain joins TRBV5-6 to TRBJ1-2; a possible D gene is TRBD1 (5 bases). Germline CDR1 SGHDT, CDR2 YYEEEE. This CDR3 has 12 residues. V was pared by 4 bases and J by 7 bases, with 11 bases between. The CDR3 loop is CASSHRSGGYTF. In nucleotides, the CDR3 is TGTGCCAGCAGCCACAGGTCGGGTGGCTACACCTTC. The variable domain in full, completed from reference TRBV5-6 and TRBJ1-2, reads DAGVTQSPTHLIKTRGQQVTLRCSPKSGHDTVSWYQQALGQGPQFIFQYYEEEERQRGNFPDRFSGHQFPNYSSELNVNALLLGDSALYLCASSHRSGGYTFGSGTRLTVV.

The chain employs TRBV5-4 and TRBJ2-7; 10 positions agree with TRBD1. The CDR3 consists of 14 residues. Looked up from germline, CDR1 is SGHNT and CDR2 is YYREEE (reference sequence). Unmatched junction bases numbered 8, after V lost 5 bases and J lost 6 bases. This chain's CDR3 is CASRGDRGRVEQYF. The DNA of the CDR3 is TGTGCCAGCAGGGGGGACAGGGGAAGGGTCGAGCAGTACTTC.

The chain links TRBV6-1 to TRBJ1-5; 11 bases fit TRBD1. The CDR3 totals 17 residues. V trimming: 4 bases; J trimming: 3 bases; junction bases outside the gene matches: 8. Germline CDR1 and CDR2: MNHNS and SASEGT. CDR3 region: CASSGWRDRGNNQPQHF. The CDR3 DNA is TGTGCCAGCAGTGGTTGGAGGGACAGGGGGAACAATCAGCCCCAGCATTTT.

V gene TRBV20-1 combines with J gene TRBJ1-1; no firm D call. Between the trimmed V and J ends, which lost 4 bases and 11 bases, there was a span of 11 bases. Germline CDR1 and CDR2: DFQATT and SNEGSKA (reference sequence). This CDR3 region has 10 residues. The DNA of the CDR3 is TGCAGTGCTAAAGGGCGGGTGGCTTTCTTT. The encoded protein is CSAKGRVAFF.

The chain recombines TRBV9 with TRBJ2-1, with a possible D match to TRBD2 (5 bases). Germline V gene data show CDR1 as SGDLS and CDR2 as YYNGEE. V dropped 4 bases and J dropped 4 bases, with 15 bases sitting between them. CDR3 length: 15 amino acids. The CDR3 loop reads CASSLRGAEYNEQFF. In nucleotides, the CDR3 is TGTGCCAGCAGCCTCCGGGGTGCGGAATACAATGAGCAGTTCTTC.

J is TRBJ2-7 and V is TRBV7-9; tentative D call: TRBD2 (6 bases). Per germline, CDR1 SEHNR and CDR2 FQNEAQ (reference sequence). Deletions cut 0 bases from V and 6 bases from J, with 9 bases between. This CDR3 is built from 13 residues. The CDR3 sequence is CASSLAEGLEQYF. CDR3 coding DNA: TGTGCCAGCAGCTTAGCGGAGGGGCTCGAGCAGTACTTC.

This chain connects TRBV10-2 to TRBJ2-2; 8 nucleotides match TRBD1. V lost 4 bases and J lost 6; bases outside the gene matches: 4. Germline V gene data show CDR1 as WSHSY and CDR2 as SAAADI. This CDR3 spans 14 amino acids. The CDR3: CASSAETGAGELFF. CDR3 sequence (DNA): TGCGCCAGCAGTGCTGAGACAGGGGCCGGGGAGCTGTTTTTT.

The rearrangement links TRBV5-1 to TRBJ2-1; TRBD2 aligns across 7 bases. Germline trimming cut 3 bases from V and 8 bases from J; bases unmatched to any gene: 8. Per germline, CDR1 SGHRS and CDR2 YFSETQ. This CDR3 contains 14 residues. The CDR3 nucleotides read TGCGCCAGCAGCTCGGCTAGCGGAAGAGATGAGCAGTTCTTC. It specifies CASSSASGRDEQFF.

The chain carries TRBV5-8 and TRBJ2-5; possibly TRBD1 for D (6 bases). V was cut by 0 bases and J by 2 bases, with 11 bases left in between. Germline loops: CDR1 SGHTS, CDR2 YDEGEE. The length of the CDR3 is 15 residues. The CDR3 DNA sequence: TGTGCCAGCAGCTTGGAGCTAGGACAGCAAGAGACCCAGTACTTC. It is translated as CASSLELGQQETQYF.

The gene calls are TRBV19 and TRBJ1-6, with a possible D match to TRBD1 (6 bases). Trimming took off 3 bases at V and 8 bases at J, with 8 bases between the two ends. In germline, CDR1 is LNHDA, CDR2 SQIVND (reference sequence). The CDR3 runs 13 residues. The CDR3 region is CASSMSGDSPLHF. The DNA for the CDR3 is TGTGCCAGTAGTATGTCAGGGGATTCACCCCTCCACTTT.

V usage is TRBV2 and J usage is TRBJ1-2, with 12 bases lining up with TRBD1. Germline V gene sequence: CDR1 SNHLY, CDR2 FYNNEI. The CDR3 runs 16 residues. V shed 0 bases, J shed 5 bases, and the junction held 4 bases outside the gene matches. The CDR3 coding sequence is TGTGCCAGCAGTGAAGCGGGACAGGGGGCTAGGTATGGCTACACCTTC. Its translation is CASSEAGQGARYGYTF.

The chain is built from TRBV20-1 and TRBJ1-1; D unclear. V was pared by 4 bases and J by 1 base, with 4 bases between. Germline V CDR1 and CDR2: DFQATT, SNEGSKA (reference sequence). The CDR3 runs to 11 residues. Written as DNA, the CDR3 is TGCAGTGCTAAAGCGAACACTGAAGCTTTCTTT. Its protein is CSAKANTEAFF.

This chain joins TRBV5-6 and TRBJ2-3, with TRBD2 matching over 12 bases. Germline lookup yields CDR1 SGHDT and CDR2 YYEEEE. This CDR3 is built from 17 residues. With 4 bases clipped from V and 2 bases from J, the junction kept 8 bases outside the gene matches. CDR3 region: CASSRRTSGAYTDTQYF. In DNA form, the CDR3 reads TGTGCCAGCAGCCGCCGGACTAGCGGGGCTTACACAGATACGCAGTATTTT.

The rearrangement links TRBV9 to TRBJ1-1; TRBD1 is a possible D gene (6 bases). The CDR3 runs 15 residues. The V gene lost 2 bases and the J gene lost 0 bases, with 11 bases spanning the gap. The germline V gene has CDR1 SGDLS and CDR2 YYNGEE. In DNA form, the CDR3 reads TGTGCCAGCAGCGTCATCCGGGACATGAACACTGAAGCTTTCTTT. It is translated as CASSVIRDMNTEAFF.

The chain couples TRBV14 to TRBJ2-4; unclear D gene. Germline V lookup: CDR1 SGHDN, CDR2 FVKESK. Trimming took 3 bases from V and 0 from J, leaving 3 bases between them. This CDR3 has 13 amino acids. CDR3 sequence (DNA): TGTGCCAGCAGCCACCTAGCCAAAAACATTCAGTACTTC. Amino acid sequence: CASSHLAKNIQYF.

The V call is TRBV7-6, the J call TRBJ2-7; a possible D gene is TRBD2 (5 bases). CDR1 and CDR2 from the germline V gene are SGHVS and FNYEAQ. The CDR3 has 13 residues. The V gene lost 1 base and the J gene lost 2 bases, with 6 bases spanning the gap. The DNA for the CDR3 is TGTGCCAGCAGCTTAGAACTAGCCTACGAGCAGTACTTC. This codes for CASSLELAYEQYF. The whole variable domain, filled in from reference TRBV7-6 and TRBJ2-7, reads GAGVSQSPRYKVTKRGQDVALRCDPISGHVSLYWYRQALGQGPEFLTYFNYEAQQDKSGLPNDRFSAERPEGSISTLTIQRTEQRDSAMYRCASSLELAYEQYFGPGTRLTVT.

The gene calls are TRBV6-1 and TRBJ2-1; D is perhaps TRBD2 (6 bases). Looked up from germline, CDR1 is MNHNS and CDR2 is SASEGT. CDR3 length: 12 amino acids. V was clipped by 6 bases and J by 7 bases, with 10 bases between them. DNA for the CDR3: TGTGCCAGCAGCCCTAGCGCTAATGAGCAGTTCTTC. It codes for CASSPSANEQFF.

V and J are TRBV18 and TRBJ2-3; the D gene is possibly TRBD1 (6 bases). Germline values: CDR1 KGHSH, CDR2 LQKENI. Trimming cost V 1 base and J 5 bases, with 16 bases left between them. The CDR3 is made up of 16 amino acids. The DNA for the CDR3 is TGTGCCAGCTCACCACTACCAGGGGTCATTGAAGATACGCAGTATTTT. It codes for CASSPLPGVIEDTQYF.

The V gene is TRBV5-1, the J gene TRBJ2-7, with 7 bases that match TRBD2. Per the germline V gene, CDR1 is SGHRS and CDR2 is YFSETQ. The CDR3 is made up of 14 amino acids. The J segment lost 0 bases and the V segment lost 5 bases, leaving 5 bases of the junction unmatched. In DNA, the CDR3 is TGCGCCAGCAGGTTGCTAGCGGACTCCTACGAGCAGTACTTC. Residues: CASRLLADSYEQYF.

This chain joins TRBV18 and TRBJ2-7, with TRBD1 identical over 7 bases. The CDR3 extends over 17 amino acids. Losses at the gene ends were 3 bases for V and 6 bases for J; bases not matched to a gene: 17. Germline CDR1 reads KGHSH; CDR2 reads LQKENI. CDR3 nucleotides: TGTGCCAGCTCACCTTTTACAACTTCCGGGACAGCATCCGAGCAGTACTTC. It encodes CASSPFTTSGTASEQYF.

This chain connects TRBV28 to TRBJ2-3; D is possibly TRBD2 (6 bases). CDR3 size: 16 residues. Trimming cost V 1 base and J 5 bases, with 16 bases left between them. CDR1 MDHEN and CDR2 SYDVKM come from the germline V gene. CDR3 sequence (DNA): TGTGCCAGCAGTTTATCAAGCCACCTGGGGGGAGATACGCAGTATTTT. It is translated as CASSLSSHLGGDTQYF.

This sequence joins TRBV6-6 and TRBJ1-3; D remains unclear. Trimming pared 0 bases from V and 0 bases from J, leaving 6 bases between. Germline V gene data show CDR1 as MNHNY and CDR2 as SVGAGI (reference sequence). The CDR3 contains 15 residues. The CDR3 protein is CASSYSSGSGNTIYF. For the CDR3, the DNA is TGTGCCAGCAGTTACTCGAGCGGCTCTGGAAACACCATATATTTT.